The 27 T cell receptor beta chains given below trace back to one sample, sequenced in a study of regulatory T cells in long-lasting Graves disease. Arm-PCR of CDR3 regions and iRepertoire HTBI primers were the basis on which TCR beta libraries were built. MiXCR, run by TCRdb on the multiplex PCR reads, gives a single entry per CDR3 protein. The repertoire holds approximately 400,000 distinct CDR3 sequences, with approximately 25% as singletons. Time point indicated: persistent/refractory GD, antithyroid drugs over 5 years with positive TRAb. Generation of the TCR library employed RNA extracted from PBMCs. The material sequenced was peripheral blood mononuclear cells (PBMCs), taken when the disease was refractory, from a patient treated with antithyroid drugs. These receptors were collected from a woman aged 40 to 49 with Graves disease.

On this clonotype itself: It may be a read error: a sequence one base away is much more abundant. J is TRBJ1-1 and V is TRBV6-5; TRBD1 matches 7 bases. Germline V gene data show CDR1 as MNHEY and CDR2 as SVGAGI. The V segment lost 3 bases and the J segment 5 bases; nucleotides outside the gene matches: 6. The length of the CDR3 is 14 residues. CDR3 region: CASSYSQGGTEAFF. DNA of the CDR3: TGTGCCAGCAGTTATTCTCAGGGGGGGACTGAAGCTTTCTTT.

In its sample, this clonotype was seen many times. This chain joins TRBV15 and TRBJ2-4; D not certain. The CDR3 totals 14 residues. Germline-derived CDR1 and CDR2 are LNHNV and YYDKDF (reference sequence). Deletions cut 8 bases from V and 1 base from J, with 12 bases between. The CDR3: CATRHGSAKNIQYF. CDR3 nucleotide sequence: TGTGCCACCCGACACGGGTCGGCCAAAAACATTCAGTACTTC.

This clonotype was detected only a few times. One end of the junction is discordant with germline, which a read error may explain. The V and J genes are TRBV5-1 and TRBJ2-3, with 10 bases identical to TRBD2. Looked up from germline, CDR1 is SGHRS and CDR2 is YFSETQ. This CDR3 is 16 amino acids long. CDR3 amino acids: CASSLAPSGSTDTQYF. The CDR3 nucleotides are TGTGCCAGCAGCTTGGCGCCTAGCGGGAGTACAGATACGCAGTATTTT.

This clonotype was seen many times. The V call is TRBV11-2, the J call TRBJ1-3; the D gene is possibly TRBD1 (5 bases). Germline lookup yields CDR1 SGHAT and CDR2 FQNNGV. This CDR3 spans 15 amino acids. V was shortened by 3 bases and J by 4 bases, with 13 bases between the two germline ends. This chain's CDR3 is CASSLGPHEGNTIYF. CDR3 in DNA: TGTGCCAGCAGCTTGGGGCCTCACGAAGGAAACACCATATATTTT.

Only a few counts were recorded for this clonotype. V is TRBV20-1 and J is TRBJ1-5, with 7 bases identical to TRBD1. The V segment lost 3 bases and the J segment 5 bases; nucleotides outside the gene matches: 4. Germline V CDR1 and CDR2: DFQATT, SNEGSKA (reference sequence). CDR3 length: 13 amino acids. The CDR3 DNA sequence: TGCAGTGCTAGTAGACAGGGAGATCAGCCCCAGCATTTT. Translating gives CSASRQGDQPQHF.

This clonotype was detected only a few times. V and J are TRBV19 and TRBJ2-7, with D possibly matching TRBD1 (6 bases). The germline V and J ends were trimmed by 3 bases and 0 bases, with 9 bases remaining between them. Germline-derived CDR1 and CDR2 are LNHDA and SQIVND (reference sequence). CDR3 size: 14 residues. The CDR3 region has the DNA TGTGCCAGTAGTATTCAGGGGAGCTCCTACGAGCAGTACTTC. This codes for CASSIQGSSYEQYF.

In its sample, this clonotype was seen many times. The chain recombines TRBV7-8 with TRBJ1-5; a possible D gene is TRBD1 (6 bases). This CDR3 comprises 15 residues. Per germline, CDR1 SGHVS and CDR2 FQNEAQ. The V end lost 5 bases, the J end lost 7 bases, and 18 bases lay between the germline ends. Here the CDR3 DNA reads TGTGCCAGCAGCCATGGCGGGGGGCATGGACAGCCCCAGCATTTT. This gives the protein CASSHGGGHGQPQHF.

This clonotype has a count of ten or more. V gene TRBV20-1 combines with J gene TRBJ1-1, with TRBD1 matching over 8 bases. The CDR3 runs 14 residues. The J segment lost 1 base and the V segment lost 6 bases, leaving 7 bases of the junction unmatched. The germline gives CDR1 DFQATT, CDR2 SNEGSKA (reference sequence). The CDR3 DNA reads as TGCAGTGCCCCAGGGGGCGCATCGAACACTGAAGCTTTCTTT. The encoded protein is CSAPGGASNTEAFF.

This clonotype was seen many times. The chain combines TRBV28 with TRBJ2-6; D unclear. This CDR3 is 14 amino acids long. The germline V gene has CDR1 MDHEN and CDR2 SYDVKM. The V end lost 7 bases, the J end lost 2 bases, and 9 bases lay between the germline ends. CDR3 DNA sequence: TGTGCCAGCACAGGCATGGCTGGGGCCAACGTCCTGACTTTC. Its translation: CASTGMAGANVLTF.

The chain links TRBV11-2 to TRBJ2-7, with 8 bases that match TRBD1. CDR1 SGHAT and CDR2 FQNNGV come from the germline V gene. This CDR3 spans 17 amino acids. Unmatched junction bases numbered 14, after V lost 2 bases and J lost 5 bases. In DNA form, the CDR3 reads TGTGCCAGCAGCTTACCCTTCCATCGGACAGGGTATGACGAGCAGTACTTC. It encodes CASSLPFHRTGYDEQYF.

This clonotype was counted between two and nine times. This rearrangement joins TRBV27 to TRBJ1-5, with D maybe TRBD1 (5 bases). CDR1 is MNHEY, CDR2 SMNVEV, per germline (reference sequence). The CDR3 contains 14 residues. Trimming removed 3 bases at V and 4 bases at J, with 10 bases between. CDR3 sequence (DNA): TGTGCCAGCAGTTTGGGGGGGTATAATCAGCCCCAGCATTTT. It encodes CASSLGGYNQPQHF.

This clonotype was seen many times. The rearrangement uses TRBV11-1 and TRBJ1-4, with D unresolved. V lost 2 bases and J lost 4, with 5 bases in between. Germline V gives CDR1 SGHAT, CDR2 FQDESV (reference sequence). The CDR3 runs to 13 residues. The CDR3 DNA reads TGTGCCAGCAGCTTACGGATTAATGAAAAACTGTTTTTT. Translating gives CASSLRINEKLFF.

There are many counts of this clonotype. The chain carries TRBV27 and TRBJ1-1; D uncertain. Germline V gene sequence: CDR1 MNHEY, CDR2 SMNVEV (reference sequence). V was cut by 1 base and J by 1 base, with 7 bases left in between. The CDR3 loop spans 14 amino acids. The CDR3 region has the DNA TGTGCCAGCAGTTTATTATTCGGGAACACTGAAGCTTTCTTT. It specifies CASSLLFGNTEAFF.

DNA of the CDR3: TGTGCCAGCAGCTTAGACCCAGGCGGGGCCTACGAGCAGTACTTC. This encodes CASSLDPGGAYEQYF. The rearrangement uses TRBV11-2 and TRBJ2-7; a weak D match, TRBD2 (6 bases). Trimming stripped 0 bases from V and 2 bases from J, with 11 bases between. The CDR3 contains 15 residues. The V gene's germline CDR1 is SGHAT and CDR2 FQNNGV.

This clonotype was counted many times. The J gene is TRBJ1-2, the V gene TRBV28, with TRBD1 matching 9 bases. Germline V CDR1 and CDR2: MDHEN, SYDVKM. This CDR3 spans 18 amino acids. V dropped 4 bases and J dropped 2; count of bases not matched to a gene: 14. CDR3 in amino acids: CASSSLLKPDRGNYGYTF. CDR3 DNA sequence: TGTGCCAGCAGTTCCCTTCTAAAACCGGACAGGGGAAACTATGGCTACACCTTC.

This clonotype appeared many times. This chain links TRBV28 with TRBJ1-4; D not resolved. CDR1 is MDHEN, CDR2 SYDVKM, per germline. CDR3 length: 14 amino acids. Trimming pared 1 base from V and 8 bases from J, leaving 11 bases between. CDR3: CASSLFPREEKLFF. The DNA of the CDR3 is TGTGCCAGCAGTTTATTCCCGCGGGAGGAAAAACTGTTTTTT.

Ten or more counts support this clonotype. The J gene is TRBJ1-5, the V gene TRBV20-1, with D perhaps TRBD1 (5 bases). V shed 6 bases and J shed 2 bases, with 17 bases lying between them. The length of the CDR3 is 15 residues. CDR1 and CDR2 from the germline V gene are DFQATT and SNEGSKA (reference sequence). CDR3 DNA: TGCAGTGCCAGGGCGGGGAAACGGGGCAATCAGCCCCAGCATTTT. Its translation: CSARAGKRGNQPQHF.

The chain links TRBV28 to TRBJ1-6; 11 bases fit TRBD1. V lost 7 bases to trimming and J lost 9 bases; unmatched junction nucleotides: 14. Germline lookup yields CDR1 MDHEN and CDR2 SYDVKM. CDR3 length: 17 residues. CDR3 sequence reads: CASIGGGTGGRSSPLHF. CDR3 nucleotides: TGTGCCAGCATTGGGGGAGGGACAGGGGGAAGAAGTTCACCCCTCCACTTT. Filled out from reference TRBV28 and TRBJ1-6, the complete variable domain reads DVKVTQSSRYLVKRTGEKVFLECVQDMDHENMFWYRQDPGLGLRLIYFSYDVKMKEKGDIPEGYSVSREKKERFSLILESASTNQTSMYLCASIGGGTGGRSSPLHFGNGTRLTVT.

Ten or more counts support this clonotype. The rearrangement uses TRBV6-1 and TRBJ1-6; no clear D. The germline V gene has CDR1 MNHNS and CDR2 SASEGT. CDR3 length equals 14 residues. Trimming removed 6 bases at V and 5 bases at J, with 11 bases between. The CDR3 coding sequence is TGTGCCAGCAGCCCTGTTGATGATAATTCACCCCTCCACTTT. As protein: CASSPVDDNSPLHF.

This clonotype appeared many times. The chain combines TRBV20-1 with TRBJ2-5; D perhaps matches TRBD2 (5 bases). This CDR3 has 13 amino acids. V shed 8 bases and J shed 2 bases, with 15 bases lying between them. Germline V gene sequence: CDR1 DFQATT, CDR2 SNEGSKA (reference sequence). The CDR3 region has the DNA TGCAGTCAGATGGCAGGAGGACAAGAGACCCAGTACTTC. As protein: CSQMAGGQETQYF.

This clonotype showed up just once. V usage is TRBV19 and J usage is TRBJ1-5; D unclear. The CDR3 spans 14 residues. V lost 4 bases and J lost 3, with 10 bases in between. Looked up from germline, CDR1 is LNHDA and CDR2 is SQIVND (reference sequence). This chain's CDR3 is CASSRAASNQPQHF. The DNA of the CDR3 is TGTGCCAGTAGTAGGGCCGCCTCCAATCAGCCCCAGCATTTT.

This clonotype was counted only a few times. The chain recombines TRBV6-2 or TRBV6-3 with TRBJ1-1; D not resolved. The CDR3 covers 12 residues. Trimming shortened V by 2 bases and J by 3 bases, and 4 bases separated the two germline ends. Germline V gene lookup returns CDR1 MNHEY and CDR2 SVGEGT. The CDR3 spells CASSYPDTEAFF. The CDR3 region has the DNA TGTGCCAGCAGTTACCCGGACACTGAAGCTTTCTTT.

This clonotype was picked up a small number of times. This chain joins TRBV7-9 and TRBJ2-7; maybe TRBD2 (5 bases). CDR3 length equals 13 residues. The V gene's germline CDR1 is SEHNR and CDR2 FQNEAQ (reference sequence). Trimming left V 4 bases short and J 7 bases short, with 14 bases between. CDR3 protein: CASSSWGREEQYF. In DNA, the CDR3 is TGTGCCAGCAGCTCGTGGGGTCGGGAAGAGCAGTACTTC.

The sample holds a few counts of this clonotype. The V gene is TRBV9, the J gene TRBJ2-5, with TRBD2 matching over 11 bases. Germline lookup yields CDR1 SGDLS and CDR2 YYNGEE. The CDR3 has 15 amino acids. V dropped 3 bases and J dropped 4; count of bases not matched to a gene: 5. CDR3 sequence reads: CASSAAGTSGETQYF. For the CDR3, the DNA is TGTGCCAGCAGCGCCGCCGGGACTAGCGGAGAGACCCAGTACTTC.

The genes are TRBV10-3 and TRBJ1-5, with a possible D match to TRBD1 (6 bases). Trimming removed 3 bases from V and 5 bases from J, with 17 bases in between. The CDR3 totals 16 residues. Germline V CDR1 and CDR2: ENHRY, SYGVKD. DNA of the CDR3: TGTGCCATCAGTGAACACGGACAGTTTGGAGATCAGCCCCAGCATTTT. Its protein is CAISEHGQFGDQPQHF.

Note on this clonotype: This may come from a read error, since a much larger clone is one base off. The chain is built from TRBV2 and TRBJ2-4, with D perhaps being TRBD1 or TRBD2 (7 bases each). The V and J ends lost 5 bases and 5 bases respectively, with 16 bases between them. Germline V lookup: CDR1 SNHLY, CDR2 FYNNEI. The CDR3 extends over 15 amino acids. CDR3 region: CASSMRSGGENIQYF. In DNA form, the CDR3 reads TGTGCCAGCAGTATGCGTTCAGGGGGGGAAAACATTCAGTACTTC.

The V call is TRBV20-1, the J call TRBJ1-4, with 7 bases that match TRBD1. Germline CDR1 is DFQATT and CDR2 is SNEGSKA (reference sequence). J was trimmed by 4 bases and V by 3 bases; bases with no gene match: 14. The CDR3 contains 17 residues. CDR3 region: CSASSRQTGVYNEKLFF. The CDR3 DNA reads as TGCAGTGCTAGTAGTCGTCAAACAGGGGTTTATAATGAAAAACTGTTTTTT.